The TCR beta chain under discussion was sequenced for a study of blood T cell repertoires in COVID-19. In the study overall: Italy, Spain and the United States were the sources of the convalescent and acute COVID-19 samples. In each case, the material was cDNA or gDNA derived from T cells, B-cell-depleted T cells, or PBMCs.

In the study's own analysis: Amplification with reference gene primers provided the estimates of nucleated cell counts. Produced via immunoSEQ multiplex PCR; TCRdb's table is partial and in-frame only. V and J calls and clone size are copied from that table; D and trimming were computed from the DNA. The table shows about 74,000 clones, with approximately 90% occurring only once. Germline V gene lookup returns CDR1 MNHEY and CDR2 SMNVEV (reference sequence). This CDR3 contains 15 residues. V gave up 8 bases and J gave up 5 bases; unmatched junction bases: 11. The sequenced material came from peripheral blood. The TCR sequence derives from a woman in her sixties or seventies with active COVID-19. This sequence joins TRBV27 and TRBJ2-2, with TRBD2 identical over 7 bases. The CDR3 loop reads CASAEFRGGTGELFF. CDR3 in DNA: TGTGCCAGCGCGGAATTCCGGGGAGGGACCGGGGAGCTGTTTTTT.